This T cell receptor (beta chain) was observed in a study of radiotherapy plus CTLA-4 blockade in lung cancer. Study overall: Objective responses occurred in about a sixth of patients; around 30% had disease control.

The CDR3 totals 15 residues. Looked up from germline, CDR1 is KGHSH and CDR2 is LQKENI. Trimming removed 3 bases from V and 12 bases from J, with 18 bases in between. In the case of this clone: Its antigen is as yet unknown.

The study's findings and limits: There was expansion of tumor-derived TCR clones in blood after radiotherapy plus ipilimumab. The best predictor of response was reported to be early blood T cell clone dynamics, with interferon-beta.

Focal radiation was given together with CTLA-4 blockade (ipilimumab) to patients with chemo-refractory metastatic non-small-cell lung cancer. Data came from immunoSEQ multiplex PCR; TCRdb stores just in-frame clones and leaves some out. The sample holds 30,000 to 40,000 clones, 60% to 80% seen once. The chain combines TRBV18 with TRBJ1-6; perhaps TRBD1 as D (6 bases). This TCR was sampled from a human donor with non-small cell lung cancer whose response to radiotherapy plus ipilimumab could not be evaluated. Sample: peripheral blood, taken from a patient treated with radiotherapy plus ipilimumab. This CDR3 reads CASSPRTENSEPLHF. The DNA for the CDR3 is TGTGCCAGCTCACCCCGGACAGAGAATAGCGAACCCCTCCACTTT.